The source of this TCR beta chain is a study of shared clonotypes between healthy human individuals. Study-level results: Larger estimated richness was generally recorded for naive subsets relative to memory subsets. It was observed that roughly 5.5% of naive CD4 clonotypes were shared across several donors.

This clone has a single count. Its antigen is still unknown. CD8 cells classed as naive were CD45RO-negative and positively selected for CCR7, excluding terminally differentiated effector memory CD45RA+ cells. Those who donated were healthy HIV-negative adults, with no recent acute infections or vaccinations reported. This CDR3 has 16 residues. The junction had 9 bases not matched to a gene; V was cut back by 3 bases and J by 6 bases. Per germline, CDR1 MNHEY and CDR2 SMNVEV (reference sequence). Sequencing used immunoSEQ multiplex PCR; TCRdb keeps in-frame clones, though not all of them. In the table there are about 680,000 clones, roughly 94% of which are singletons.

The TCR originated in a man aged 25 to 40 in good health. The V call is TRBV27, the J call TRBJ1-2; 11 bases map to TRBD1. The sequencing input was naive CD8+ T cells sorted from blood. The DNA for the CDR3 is TGTGCCAGCAGTTTGCGGGACAGGGGGGGCGGAGATGGCTACACCTTC. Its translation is CASSLRDRGGGDGYTF.